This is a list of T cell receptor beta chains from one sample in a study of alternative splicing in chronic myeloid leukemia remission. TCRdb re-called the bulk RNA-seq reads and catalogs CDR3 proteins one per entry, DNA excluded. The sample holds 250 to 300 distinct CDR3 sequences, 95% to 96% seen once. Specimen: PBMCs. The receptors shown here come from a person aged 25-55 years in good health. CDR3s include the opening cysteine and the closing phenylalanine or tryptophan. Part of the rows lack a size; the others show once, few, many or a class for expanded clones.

CASSQEDYQSSYNEQFF	TRBV4-3	NA	TRBJ2-1
CASSLGDGNQPQHF	TRBV5-1	NA	TRBJ1-5
CATSDPGTGDHGELFF	TRBV24-1	NA	TRBJ2-2
CASSSPGTAGNYGYTF	TRBV28	once	TRBJ1-2
CASSYGTGGLVGNTEAFF	TRBV6-6	NA	TRBJ1-1
CASSSDLAGGTDTQYF	TRBV7-2	NA	TRBJ2-3
CSATGGSPYEQYF	TRBV20-1	NA	TRBJ2-7
CASSFWNEAFF	TRBV28	NA	TRBJ1-1
CASTPMTGGAYNEQFF	TRBV28	NA	TRBJ2-1
CASSVTSGGADTQYF	TRBV25-1	NA	TRBJ2-3
CASTPWTDTQYF	TRBV12-3/TRBV12-4	NA	TRBJ2-3
CASGTVRGELFF	TRBV10-2	NA	TRBJ2-2
CASSGGTSGANEQFF	TRBV2	NA	TRBJ2-1
CAISRTENTEAFF	TRBV10-3	NA	TRBJ1-1
CASSLIGKETQYF	TRBV5-1	NA	TRBJ2-5
CASSLRVAGSPLHF	TRBV5-4	NA	TRBJ1-6
CASSLRTGRRSNYGYTF	TRBV12-3/TRBV12-4	NA	TRBJ1-2
CSVVRGTRYEQYF	TRBV29-1	once	TRBJ2-7
CAIPDRGGGYTF	TRBV2	NA	TRBJ1-2
CSAEGRDRSYEQYF	TRBV20-1	NA	TRBJ2-7
CASSSLRGYGTEAFF	TRBV7-6	once	TRBJ1-1
CASSLGIAGGTQFF	TRBV7-2	NA	TRBJ2-1
CASSLTSADYNEQFF	TRBV4-3	once	TRBJ2-1
CRGTGGLNTEAFF	TRBV20/OR9-2	NA	TRBJ1-1
CASSVGTGQEGYTF	TRBV9	NA	TRBJ1-2
CASEDRAGNTIYF	TRBV7-9	NA	TRBJ1-3
CASSYRDGVVNEQFF	TRBV6-2/TRBV6-3	NA	TRBJ2-1
CASSISGFTEAFF	TRBV19	NA	TRBJ1-1
CASSYPQGGFEAFF	TRBV6-2/TRBV6-3	NA	TRBJ1-1
CASSPGHLYGYTF	TRBV27	NA	TRBJ1-2
CASSQGWGAGNTIYF	TRBV4-1	NA	TRBJ1-3
CASSRTSGGYNEQFF	TRBV7-3	NA	TRBJ2-1
CASSLVDHNEQFF	TRBV7-9	NA	TRBJ2-1
CASSSNGNNEQFF	TRBV7-2	NA	TRBJ2-1
CATSRELDGQPQHF	TRBV15	NA	TRBJ1-5
CASSPPGDTEAFF	TRBV9	NA	TRBJ1-1
CASSIGNTEAFF	TRBV19	NA	TRBJ1-1
CASRPPGLALYEQYF	TRBV28	NA	TRBJ2-7
CASSPGGGGRTEAFF	TRBV27	NA	TRBJ1-1
CASSLGVTSNEQFF	TRBV7-2	NA	TRBJ2-1
CSATRAGSYEQYF	TRBV20-1	NA	TRBJ2-7
CSARDGRAGNTIYF	TRBV20-1	NA	TRBJ1-3
CASTTATNTEAFF	TRBV5-1	NA	TRBJ1-1
CSAREGETQYF	TRBV20-1	NA	TRBJ2-5
CAISEGLAGGYEQYF	TRBV10-3	NA	TRBJ2-7
CASSRTGEGYNEQFF	TRBV6-5	NA	TRBJ2-1
CASSLPPRNTEAFF	TRBV28	NA	TRBJ1-1
CASSQERVGEQFF	TRBV3-1	NA	TRBJ2-1